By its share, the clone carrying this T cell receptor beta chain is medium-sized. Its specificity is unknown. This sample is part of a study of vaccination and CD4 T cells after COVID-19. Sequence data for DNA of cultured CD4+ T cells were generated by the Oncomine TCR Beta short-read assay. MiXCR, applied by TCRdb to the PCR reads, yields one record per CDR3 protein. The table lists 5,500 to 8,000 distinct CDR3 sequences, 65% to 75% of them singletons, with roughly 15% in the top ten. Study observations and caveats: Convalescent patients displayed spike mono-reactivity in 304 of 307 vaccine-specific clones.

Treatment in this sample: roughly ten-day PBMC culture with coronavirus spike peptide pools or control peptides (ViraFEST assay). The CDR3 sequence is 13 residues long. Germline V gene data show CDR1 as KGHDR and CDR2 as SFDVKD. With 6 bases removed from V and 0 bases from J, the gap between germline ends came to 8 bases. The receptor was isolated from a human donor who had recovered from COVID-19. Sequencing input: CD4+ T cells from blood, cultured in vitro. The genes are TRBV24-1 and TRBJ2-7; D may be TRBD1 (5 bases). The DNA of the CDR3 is TGTGCCACCAGTCTCACAGGCTCCTACGAGCAGTACTTC. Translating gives CATSLTGSYEQYF.